This entry features one T cell receptor (beta chain) sequence. The data were taken from a study of T cell responses to AZD1222 COVID-19 vaccine. The data were produced by immunoSEQ multiplex PCR, yet TCRdb's version contains in-frame clones alone and is incomplete. The table has 70,000 to 80,000 clones, 75% to 90% seen once. The germline V and J ends were trimmed by 3 bases and 7 bases, with 10 bases remaining between them. Germline V gene lookup returns CDR1 LNHDA and CDR2 SQIVND (reference sequence). The CDR3 has 14 residues. The clonotype comes from an adult in good health. This chain uses TRBV19 with TRBJ1-6; D might be TRBD1 (6 bases). This material consisted of peripheral blood, taken on day 0 of AZD1222 vaccination. CDR3 in amino acids: CASSISGDNSPLHF. CDR3 sequence (DNA): TGTGCCAGTAGTATCTCAGGGGACAATTCACCCCTCCACTTT.